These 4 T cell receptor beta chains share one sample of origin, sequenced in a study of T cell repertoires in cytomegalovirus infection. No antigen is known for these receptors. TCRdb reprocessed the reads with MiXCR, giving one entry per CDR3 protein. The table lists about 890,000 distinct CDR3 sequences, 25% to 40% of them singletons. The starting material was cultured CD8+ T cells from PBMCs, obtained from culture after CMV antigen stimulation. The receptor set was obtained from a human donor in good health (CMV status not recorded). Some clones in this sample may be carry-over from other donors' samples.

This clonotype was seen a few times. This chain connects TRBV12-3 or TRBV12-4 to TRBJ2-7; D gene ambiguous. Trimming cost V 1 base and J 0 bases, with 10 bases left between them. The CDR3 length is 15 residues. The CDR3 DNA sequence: TGTGCCAGCAGTTTAGTGCTCGCGCCCTCCTACGAGCAGTACTTC. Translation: CASSLVLAPSYEQYF.

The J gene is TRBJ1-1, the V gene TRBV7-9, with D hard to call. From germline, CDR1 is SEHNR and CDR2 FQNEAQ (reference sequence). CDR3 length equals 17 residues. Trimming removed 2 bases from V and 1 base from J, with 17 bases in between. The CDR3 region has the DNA TGTGCCAGCAGCTTAAGACCAAACATCAACACGAACACTGAAGCTTTCTTT. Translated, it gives CASSLRPNINTNTEAFF.

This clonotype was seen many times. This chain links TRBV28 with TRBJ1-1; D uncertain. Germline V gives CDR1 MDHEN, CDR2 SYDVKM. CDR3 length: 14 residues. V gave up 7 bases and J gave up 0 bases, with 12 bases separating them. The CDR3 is CASTPPILNTEAFF. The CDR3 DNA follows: TGTGCCAGCACCCCCCCTATCTTGAACACTGAAGCTTTCTTT.

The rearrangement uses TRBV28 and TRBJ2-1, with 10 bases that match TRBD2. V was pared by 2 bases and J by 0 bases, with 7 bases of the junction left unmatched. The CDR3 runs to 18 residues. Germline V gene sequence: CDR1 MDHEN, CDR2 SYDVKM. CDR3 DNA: TGTGCCAGCAGTTTAATGACTAGCGGGCGGAGCTCCTACAATGAGCAGTTCTTC. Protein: CASSLMTSGRSSYNEQFF.